This T cell receptor beta chain is drawn from a study of control samples from healthy donors and cancer patients. Per the germline V gene, CDR1 is SNHLY and CDR2 is FYNNEI. V lost 4 bases and J 2 bases, leaving 6 bases between the germline ends. This CDR3 comprises 12 residues. The data were produced by immunoSEQ multiplex PCR, yet TCRdb's version contains in-frame clones alone and is incomplete. The table has about 160,000 clones, under 96% seen once; the top ten hold 0.95% to 1.1%. The chain couples TRBV2 to TRBJ2-7; a weak D match, TRBD2 (5 bases). The clonotype was recovered from a woman in her 30s in good health. Material for sequencing was blood. CDR3 sequence: CASSVLAYEQYF. Here the CDR3 DNA reads TGTGCCAGCAGTGTACTAGCCTACGAGCAGTACTTC.